These T cell receptor beta chains were read from a single sample in a study of blood T cells in healthy people across ages. TCRdb used MiXCR to reprocess the 5' RACE reads, holding one entry per CDR3 protein. The sample lists about 800,000 distinct CDR3 sequences; about 25% were seen once. The sample was also linked to a second study, of T cells of mothers and their children.

The sequenced sample consisted of blood. These receptors were taken from a boy between 10 and 17 years old in good health. CDR3s include the opening cysteine and the closing phenylalanine or tryptophan. A D gene is named only where the DNA matches it firmly. Size is omitted from some rows. Given values are once, few, many or a class for expanded clones.

.,TRBJ1-4,TRBV20-1,.,CSARDLAVGGFNEKLFF,TGCAGTGCTAGAGATCTTGCAGTAGGGGGGTTTAATGAAAAACTGTTTTTT
TRBD1,TRBJ1-1,TRBV5-4,few,CASSMRADRVDTEAFF,TGTGCCAGCAGCATGAGGGCCGACAGGGTAGATACTGAAGCTTTCTTT
.,TRBJ2-1,TRBV7-6,.,CASSLVTPGEQFF,TGTGCCAGCAGCTTAGTCACGCCGGGTGAGCAGTTCTTC
.,TRBJ1-1,TRBV4-3,.,CASSQDRAGASNTEAFF,TGCGCCAGCAGCCAAGATCGGGCAGGGGCATCGAACACTGAAGCTTTCTTT
TRBD1,TRBJ2-2,TRBV9,few,CASSIQGQNTGELFF,TGTGCCAGCAGCATACAGGGGCAGAACACCGGGGAGCTGTTTTTT
.,TRBJ2-5,TRBV7-9,.,CASSLGPLVYQETQYF,TGTGCCAGCAGTCTCGGACCTCTAGTCTACCAAGAGACCCAGTACTTC
TRBD2,TRBJ2-3,TRBV6-5,.,CASSSPGLAGGTDTQYF,TGTGCCAGCAGTTCACCGGGACTAGCGGGAGGAACAGATACGCAGTATTTT
TRBD2,TRBJ2-7,TRBV4-3,few,CASSQASGRDYEQYF,TGCGCCAGCAGCCAAGCTAGCGGGAGAGATTACGAGCAGTACTTC
.,TRBJ2-4,TRBV15,.,CATSVTVSKNIQYF,TGTGCCACCAGTGTGACAGTGTCCAAAAACATTCAGTACTTC
TRBD1,TRBJ2-7,TRBV28,.,CASSSTGGWYEQYF,TGTGCCAGCAGTTCGACAGGGGGCTGGTACGAGCAGTACTTC
TRBD1,TRBJ1-4,TRBV6-1,.,CASRGLTGGAYEKLFF,TGTGCCAGCAGGGGACTCACAGGGGGCGCGTATGAAAAACTGTTTTTT
.,TRBJ2-5,TRBV28,once,CASSLSRLGFGETQYF,TGTGCCAGCAGTTTGTCACGACTAGGGTTCGGGGAGACCCAGTACTTC
.,TRBJ2-4,TRBV19,.,CASSIRVPEDIQYF,TGTGCCAGTAGTATCCGGGTTCCGGAGGACATTCAGTACTTC
TRBD1,TRBJ2-5,TRBV15,.,CATSREGTVTTETQYF,TGTGCCACCAGCAGAGAAGGGACAGTCACAACGGAGACCCAGTACTTC
TRBD2,TRBJ2-1,TRBV6-2/TRBV6-3,.,CATDRLAGDNEQFF,TGTGCCACCGATAGACTAGCGGGGGACAATGAGCAGTTCTTC
.,TRBJ2-3,TRBV4-1,.,CASRSDSGPTDTQYF,TGCGCCAGCAGGAGCGATAGCGGACCCACAGATACGCAGTATTTT
TRBD2,TRBJ2-3,TRBV11-2,.,CASSSLAGLAGPDTQYF,TGTGCCAGCAGCTCTCTCGCGGGACTAGCGGGACCAGATACGCAGTATTTT
.,TRBJ2-7,TRBV6-6,.,CASSAGLPTGEQYF,TGTGCCAGCAGCGCCGGACTACCCACCGGCGAGCAGTACTTC
.,TRBJ2-7,TRBV28,.,CASITGGGGSSYEQYF,TGTGCCAGCATCACGGGTGGGGGCGGGAGCTCCTACGAGCAGTACTTC
TRBD2,TRBJ2-7,TRBV7-9,few,CASSYRTSYEQYF,TGTGCCAGCAGCTACCGGACTAGCTACGAGCAGTACTTC
.,TRBJ2-3,TRBV7-9,few,CASSLDGVVDTQYF,TGTGCCAGCAGCTTAGACGGTGTGGTAGATACGCAGTATTTT
.,TRBJ2-1,TRBV4-3,.,CASSQGDTGYNNEQFF,TGCGCCAGCAGCCAAGGCGACACCGGATACAACAATGAGCAGTTCTTC
.,TRBJ2-5,TRBV6-6,.,CASSFGGAQYF,TGTGCCAGCAGTTTCGGAGGGGCCCAGTACTTC
.,TRBJ1-2,TRBV4-1,.,CASSLSADYGYTF,TGCGCCAGCAGCCTCTCCGCGGACTATGGCTACACCTTC
TRBD2,TRBJ2-5,TRBV7-9,few,CASSVPRGDQETQYF,TGTGCCAGCAGCGTCCCCCGGGGGGACCAAGAGACCCAGTACTTC
.,TRBJ1-1,TRBV12-3/TRBV12-4,many,CASSFGSTEAFF,TGTGCCAGCAGTTTTGGCAGCACTGAAGCTTTCTTT
TRBD2,TRBJ2-1,TRBV20-1,few,CSARAPGLAATYNEQFF,TGCAGTGCTAGAGCCCCCGGACTAGCGGCCACCTACAATGAGCAGTTCTTC
.,TRBJ2-7,TRBV7-6,.,CASSLGTGWEQYF,TGTGCCAGCAGCTTGGGGACCGGATGGGAGCAGTACTTC
.,TRBJ2-3,TRBV6-5,few,CASSTSGRTDTQYF,TGTGCCAGCAGTACCAGCGGGCGCACAGATACGCAGTATTTT
.,TRBJ1-1,TRBV30,once,CAWSAALDTEAFF,TGTGCCTGGAGTGCAGCACTGGACACTGAAGCTTTCTTT
TRBD2,TRBJ2-2,TRBV9,.,CASSVAGSGAGELFF,TGTGCTAGCAGCGTAGCGGGCTCCGGGGCCGGGGAGCTGTTTTTT
.,TRBJ2-6,TRBV28,.,CASSNLLGANVLTF,TGTGCCAGCAGCAACCTGTTGGGGGCCAACGTCCTGACTTTC
.,TRBJ2-3,TRBV29-1,few,CSVVQVLTDTQYF,TGCAGCGTTGTACAAGTTCTCACAGATACGCAGTATTTT
.,TRBJ2-7,TRBV7-6,.,CASSPDLNPGEQYF,TGTGCCAGCAGCCCAGACTTAAATCCTGGCGAGCAGTACTTC
.,TRBJ2-7,TRBV2,.,CASSPKTGRSYEQYF,TGTGCCAGCAGCCCTAAGACAGGCCGCTCCTACGAGCAGTACTTC
TRBD2,TRBJ2-3,TRBV6-6,few,CASSGLAGGPGDTQYF,TGTGCCAGCAGTGGACTAGCGGGAGGGCCGGGGGATACGCAGTATTTT
TRBD2,TRBJ2-3,TRBV6-4,few,CASSDQAGGQDTQYF,TGTGCCAGCAGTGACCAAGCGGGGGGGCAAGATACGCAGTATTTT
.,TRBJ2-3,TRBV12-3/TRBV12-4,few,CASSLRGWGTDTQYF,TGTGCCAGCAGTTTGAGGGGGTGGGGCACAGATACGCAGTATTTT
TRBD1,TRBJ2-7,TRBV30,few,CASTGAGYEQYF,TGTGCCTCCACAGGGGCAGGGTACGAGCAGTACTTC
TRBD1,TRBJ1-2,TRBV10-3,.,CAISERGTGGASGYTF,TGTGCCATCAGTGAGCGGGGGACAGGGGGCGCGTCTGGCTACACCTTC
.,TRBJ2-6,TRBV12-3/TRBV12-4,.,CASIPWGEGANVLTF,TGTGCCAGCATCCCCTGGGGGGAGGGGGCCAACGTCCTGACTTTC
.,TRBJ1-2,TRBV6-5,few,CASRGGDYGYTF,TGTGCCAGCAGGGGGGGCGACTATGGCTACACCTTC
.,TRBJ1-1,TRBV11-2,.,CASSGFPTDSPTGTEAFF,TGTGCCAGCAGCGGTTTTCCGACCGACAGTCCGACGGGCACTGAAGCCTTCTTT
.,TRBJ2-7,TRBV2,few,CASTGLLAQYF,TGTGCCAGCACTGGACTCCTGGCGCAGTACTTC
TRBD2,TRBJ2-1,TRBV5-1,.,CASSEAGDLTYNEQFF,TGCGCCAGCAGTGAAGCGGGAGACCTCACCTACAATGAGCAGTTCTTC
TRBD1,TRBJ2-7,TRBV28,.,CASSSPRGQGGSHEQYF,TGTGCCAGCAGTTCTCCTCGGGGACAGGGTGGGTCACACGAGCAGTACTTC
TRBD2,TRBJ2-7,TRBV20-1,.,CSARGGSGSYEQYF,TGCAGTGCTAGAGGGGGTAGCGGGTCCTACGAGCAGTACTTC
TRBD2,TRBJ2-1,TRBV20-1,.,CSAKREYNEQFF,TGCAGTGCTAAGCGGGAGTACAATGAGCAGTTCTTC
.,TRBJ2-5,TRBV14,.,CASSQVTGVWETQYF,TGTGCCAGCAGCCAAGTTACCGGGGTCTGGGAGACCCAGTACTTC
.,TRBJ2-7,TRBV15,few,CATSRDTGIYEQYF,TGTGCCACCAGCAGAGATACGGGGATTTACGAGCAGTACTTC
TRBD1,TRBJ2-7,TRBV18,few,CASSPTGLGTYEQYF,TGTGCCAGCTCGCCGACAGGGTTGGGGACCTACGAGCAGTACTTC
.,TRBJ2-6,TRBV7-6,.,CASSLEQESGANVLTF,TGTGCCAGCAGCTTGGAACAGGAGTCTGGGGCCAACGTCCTGACTTTC
.,TRBJ1-1,TRBV9,.,CASSVALETEAFF,TGTGCCAGCAGCGTTGCACTAGAGACTGAAGCTTTCTTT
.,TRBJ1-2,TRBV5-6,.,CASRLLSYYGYTF,TGTGCCAGCAGACTTCTTTCATACTATGGCTACACCTTC
TRBD2,TRBJ2-3,TRBV5-6,few,CASSVAGGHPDTQYF,TGTGCCAGCAGTGTAGCGGGGGGGCACCCAGATACGCAGTATTTT
TRBD2,TRBJ2-1,TRBV4-3,few,CASSWTSGGPYNEQFF,TGCGCCAGCAGCTGGACGAGCGGGGGGCCTTACAATGAGCAGTTCTTC
TRBD1,TRBJ2-1,TRBV24-1,.,CATSDTDRSSYNEQFF,TGTGCCACCAGTGACACGGACAGGAGCTCCTACAATGAGCAGTTCTTC
.,TRBJ2-3,TRBV5-1,few,CASRDPSKKTQYF,TGCGCCAGCAGGGACCCTAGCAAGAAGACGCAGTATTTT
.,TRBJ1-5,TRBV7-9,.,CASTLGGNQPQHF,TGTGCCAGCACCCTAGGGGGCAATCAGCCCCAGCATTTT